The next 13 T cell receptor beta chains were all read from a single sample in a study of human T cells and chemical hapten exposure. TCRdb ran MiXCR on the RACE reads and lists one entry per CDR3 protein. Of some 180,000 distinct CDR3 sequences listed, 20% to 25% are singletons. Described time point: patch test 1, 2 weeks after DPC sensitization. Treatment reported: therapeutic diphenylcyclopropenone sensitization with weekly scalp DPC. Sequences were derived from whole blood, sampled in connection with sensitization to the hapten diphenylcyclopropenone (DPC). These receptor sequences come from a woman in her 50s with alopecia areata. Some clones in this sample may be carry-over from other donors' samples.

This clonotype occurred a few times. The chain employs TRBV6-2 or TRBV6-3 and TRBJ1-3, with a weak D call TRBD1 (5 bases). This CDR3 has 19 amino acids. Trimming left V 0 bases short and J 0 bases short, with 18 bases between. Germline loops: CDR1 MNHEY, CDR2 SVGEGT. The CDR3 DNA reads as TGTGCCAGCAGTTACTCACCGGGACGTCTACTGGTCTCTGGAAACACCATATATTTT. This codes for CASSYSPGRLLVSGNTIYF.

This clonotype was seen more than once but under ten times. The V and J genes are TRBV6-1 and TRBJ1-1; D may be TRBD1 (6 bases). The CDR3 has 12 amino acids. Germline V gene sequence: CDR1 MNHNS, CDR2 SASEGT. The ends were cut back, 4 bases at V and 11 bases at J, with 14 bases in the middle. The CDR3 reads CASSVYRAEAFF. In DNA form, the CDR3 reads TGTGCCAGCAGTGTGTACAGGGCCGAGGCTTTCTTT.

This clonotype was counted ten times or more. The rearrangement joins TRBV10-3 to TRBJ1-5; maybe TRBD1 (6 bases). The germline CDR1 and CDR2 sequences are ENHRY and SYGVKD. The CDR3 contains 14 residues. V dropped 1 base and J dropped 6 bases, with 10 bases sitting between them. CDR3 coding DNA: TGTGCCATCAGTGAGTGGGGGGCAGGTCAGCCCCAGCATTTT. Its protein is CAISEWGAGQPQHF.

The chain carries TRBV7-9 and TRBJ2-1; 12 bases line up with TRBD2. This CDR3 has 15 amino acids. The junction had 5 bases not matched to a gene; V was cut back by 3 bases and J by 8 bases. Per germline, CDR1 SEHNR and CDR2 FQNEAQ (reference sequence). This CDR3 reads CASSLTSGRGDEQFF. CDR3 DNA sequence: TGTGCCAGCAGCTTGACTAGCGGGAGAGGCGATGAGCAGTTCTTC.

CDR3 bases: TGCAGCGTTGAGCCGGGACCAGGGGCAACTAATGAAAAACTGTTTTTT. Translation gives CSVEPGPGATNEKLFF. This sequence joins TRBV29-1 and TRBJ1-4, with a weak D call TRBD1 (6 bases). Germline CDR1 and CDR2: SQVTM and ANQGSEA. V lost 3 bases, J lost 0 bases, and 14 bases lay in between. The CDR3 has 16 residues.

This clonotype has only a few counts. The rearrangement uses TRBV11-2 and TRBJ2-7, with D perhaps TRBD1 or TRBD2 (5 bases each). Trimming cost V 5 bases and J 0 bases, with 14 bases left between them. Germline CDR1 and CDR2: SGHAT and FQNNGV. This CDR3 is 15 amino acids long. Here the CDR3 reads CASSLMGRNSYEQYF. In nucleotides, the CDR3 is TGTGCCAGCAGCCTGATGGGACGGAACTCCTACGAGCAGTACTTC. Combining the CDR3 with reference TRBV11-2 and TRBJ2-7 gives the whole variable domain EAGVAQSPRYKIIEKRQSVAFWCNPISGHATLYWYQQILGQGPKLLIQFQNNGVVDDSQLPKDRFSAERLKGVDSTLKIQPAKLEDSAVYLCASSLMGRNSYEQYFGPGTRLTVT.

The table lists this clonotype with a few counts. The chain uses TRBV10-3 and TRBJ2-1; 10 bases line up with TRBD2. The CDR3 extends over 14 amino acids. Germline CDR1 ENHRY, CDR2 SYGVKD. The ends lost 4 bases at V and 5 bases at J; junction bases unmatched: 2. This chain's CDR3 is CAISGTSGDNEQFF. CDR3 nucleotide sequence: TGTGCCATCAGTGGGACTAGCGGAGACAATGAGCAGTTCTTC.

On this clonotype: At one of its ends the junction is not consistent with the germline gene, which may arise from a read error. The chain is built from TRBV3-1 and TRBJ2-7, with D uncertain. This CDR3 region has 13 residues. Germline CDR1 LGHDT, CDR2 YNNKEL (reference sequence). CDR3 sequence (DNA): TGTGCCAGCAGCCAAGTACTAAACTACGAGCAGCACTTC. Translation: CASSQVLNYEQHF.

This rearrangement joins TRBV2 to TRBJ2-3; a possible D gene is TRBD1 (6 bases). Germline CDR1 and CDR2: SNHLY and FYNNEI. The germline V and J ends were trimmed by 3 bases and 0 bases, with 13 bases remaining between them. This CDR3 has 16 amino acids. The CDR3 is CASSDEGQLSTDTQYF. As DNA, the CDR3 is TGTGCCAGCAGTGATGAAGGACAGTTGAGCACAGATACGCAGTATTTT.

This clonotype was observed at least ten times. V and J are TRBV7-2 and TRBJ2-3, with 8 bases identical to TRBD2. CDR3 length: 16 residues. Trimming took 3 bases from V and 5 from J; bases not matched to a gene: 10. Germline CDR1 SGHTA, CDR2 FQGNSA. CDR3 DNA: TGTGCCAGCAGCTTCTACCGACTAGCGCTCGGAGATACGCAGTATTTT. It yields the protein CASSFYRLALGDTQYF.

Ten or more counts support this clonotype. The genes are TRBV2 and TRBJ1-1, with D tentatively TRBD1 (5 bases). Germline loops: CDR1 SNHLY, CDR2 FYNNEI. This CDR3 comprises 13 residues. V was pared by 5 bases and J by 8 bases, with 15 bases between. CDR3 sequence reads: CASSSGTLFEAFF. The CDR3 region has the DNA TGTGCCAGCAGTTCCGGGACCCTTTTCGAAGCTTTCTTT.

This clonotype was observed a handful of times. The chain recombines TRBV15 with TRBJ1-2; TRBD1 matches at 11 bases. Germline V gene sequence: CDR1 LNHNV, CDR2 YYDKDF (reference sequence). The CDR3 runs 15 residues. V gave up 2 bases and J gave up 6 bases; unmatched junction bases: 5. The CDR3 nucleotides read TGTGCCACCAGCAGATGGGACAGGGGGAATGATGGCTACACCTTC. It codes for CATSRWDRGNDGYTF.

Here the CDR3 DNA reads TGCGCCAGCAGCCTAACCCTTAGCTCCAGGAGGTCACCCCTCCACTTT. It specifies CASSLTLSSRRSPLHF. The V call is TRBV5-1, the J call TRBJ1-6; D unclear. The germline V gene has CDR1 SGHRS and CDR2 YFSETQ. CDR3 length: 16 amino acids. Trimming stripped 4 bases from V and 10 bases from J, with 21 bases between.